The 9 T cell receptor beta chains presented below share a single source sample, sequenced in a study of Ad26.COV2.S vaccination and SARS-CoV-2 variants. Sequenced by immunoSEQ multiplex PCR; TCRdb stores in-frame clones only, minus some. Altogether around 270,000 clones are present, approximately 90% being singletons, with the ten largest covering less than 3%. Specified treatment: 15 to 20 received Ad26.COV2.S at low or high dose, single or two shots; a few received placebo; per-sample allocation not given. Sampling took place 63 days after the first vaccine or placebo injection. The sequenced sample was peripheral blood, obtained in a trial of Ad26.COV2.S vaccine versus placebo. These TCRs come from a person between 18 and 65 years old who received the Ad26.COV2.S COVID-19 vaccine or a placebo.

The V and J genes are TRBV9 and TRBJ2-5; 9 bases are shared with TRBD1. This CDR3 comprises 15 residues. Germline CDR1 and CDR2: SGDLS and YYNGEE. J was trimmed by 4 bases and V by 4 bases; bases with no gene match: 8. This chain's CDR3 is CASSIRTGAGETQYF. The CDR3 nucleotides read TGTGCCAGCAGCATCCGGACAGGGGCAGGAGAGACCCAGTACTTC.

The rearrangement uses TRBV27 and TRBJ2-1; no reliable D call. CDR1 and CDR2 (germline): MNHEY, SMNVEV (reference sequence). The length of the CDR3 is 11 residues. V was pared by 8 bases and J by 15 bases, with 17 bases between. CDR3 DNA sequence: TGTGCCAGCCGCCGGCTGGGCGTCACGTTCTTC. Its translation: CASRRLGVTFF.

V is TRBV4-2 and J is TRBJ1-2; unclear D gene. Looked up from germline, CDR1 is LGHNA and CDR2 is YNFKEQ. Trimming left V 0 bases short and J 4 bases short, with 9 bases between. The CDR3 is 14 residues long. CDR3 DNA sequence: TGTGCCAGCAGCCAAGAAGCGGATTCCTATGGCTACACCTTC. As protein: CASSQEADSYGYTF.

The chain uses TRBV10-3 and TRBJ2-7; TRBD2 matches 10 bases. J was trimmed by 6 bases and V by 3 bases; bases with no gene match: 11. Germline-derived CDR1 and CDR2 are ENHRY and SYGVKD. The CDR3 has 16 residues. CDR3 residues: CAISEATSGPSGEQYF. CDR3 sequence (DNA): TGTGCCATCAGTGAAGCGACTAGCGGGCCCTCTGGCGAGCAGTACTTC.

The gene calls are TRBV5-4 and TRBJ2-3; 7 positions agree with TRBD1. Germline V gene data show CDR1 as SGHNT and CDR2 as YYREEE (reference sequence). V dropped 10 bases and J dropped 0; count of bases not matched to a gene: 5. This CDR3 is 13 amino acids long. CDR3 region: CALWTGSTDTQYF. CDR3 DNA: TGTGCCCTTTGGACAGGCAGCACAGATACGCAGTATTTT.

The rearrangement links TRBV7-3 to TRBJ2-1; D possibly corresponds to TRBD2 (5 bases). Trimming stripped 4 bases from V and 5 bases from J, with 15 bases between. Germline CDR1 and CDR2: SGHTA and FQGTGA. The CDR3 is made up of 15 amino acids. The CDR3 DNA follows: TGTGCCAGCAGCTCTGTGAGGGCCCGTCACAATGAGCAGTTCTTC. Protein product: CASSSVRARHNEQFF.

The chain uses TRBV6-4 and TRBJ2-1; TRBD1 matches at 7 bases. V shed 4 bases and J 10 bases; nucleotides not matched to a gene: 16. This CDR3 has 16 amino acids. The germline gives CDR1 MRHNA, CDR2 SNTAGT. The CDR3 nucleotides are TGTGCCAGCAGTGCCCATTTAGGGGACAGTGGGGGAGAGCAGTTCTTC. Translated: CASSAHLGDSGGEQFF.

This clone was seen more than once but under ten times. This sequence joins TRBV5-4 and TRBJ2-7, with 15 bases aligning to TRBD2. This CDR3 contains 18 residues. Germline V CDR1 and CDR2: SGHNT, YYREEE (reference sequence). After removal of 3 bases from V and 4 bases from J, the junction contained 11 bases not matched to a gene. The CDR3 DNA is TGTGCCAGCAGCTCCGATACGGGACTAGCGGGGGGATTATACGAGCAGTACTTC. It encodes CASSSDTGLAGGLYEQYF.

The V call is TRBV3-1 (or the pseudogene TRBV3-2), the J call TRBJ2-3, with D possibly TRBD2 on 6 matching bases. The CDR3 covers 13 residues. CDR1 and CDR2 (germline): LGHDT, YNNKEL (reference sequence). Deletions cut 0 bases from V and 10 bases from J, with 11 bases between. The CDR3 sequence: CASSQDVASAQYF. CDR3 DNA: TGTGCCAGCAGCCAAGATGTCGCTAGCGCGCAGTATTTT.